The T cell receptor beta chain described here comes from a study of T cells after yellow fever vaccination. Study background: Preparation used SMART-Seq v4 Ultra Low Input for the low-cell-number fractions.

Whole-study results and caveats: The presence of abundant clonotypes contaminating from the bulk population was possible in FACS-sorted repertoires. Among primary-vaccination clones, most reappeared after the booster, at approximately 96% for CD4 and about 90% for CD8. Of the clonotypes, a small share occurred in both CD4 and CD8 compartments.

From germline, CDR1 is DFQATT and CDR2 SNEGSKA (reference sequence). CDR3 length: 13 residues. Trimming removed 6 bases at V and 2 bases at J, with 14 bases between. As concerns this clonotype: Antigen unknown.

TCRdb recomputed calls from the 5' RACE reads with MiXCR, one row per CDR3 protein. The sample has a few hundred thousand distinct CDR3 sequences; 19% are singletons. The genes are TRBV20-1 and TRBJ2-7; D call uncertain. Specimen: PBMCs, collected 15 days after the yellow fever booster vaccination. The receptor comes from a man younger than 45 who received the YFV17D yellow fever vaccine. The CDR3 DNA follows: TGCAGTGCAGGGTTCAGCTGGACCTACGAGCAGTACTTC. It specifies CSAGFSWTYEQYF.